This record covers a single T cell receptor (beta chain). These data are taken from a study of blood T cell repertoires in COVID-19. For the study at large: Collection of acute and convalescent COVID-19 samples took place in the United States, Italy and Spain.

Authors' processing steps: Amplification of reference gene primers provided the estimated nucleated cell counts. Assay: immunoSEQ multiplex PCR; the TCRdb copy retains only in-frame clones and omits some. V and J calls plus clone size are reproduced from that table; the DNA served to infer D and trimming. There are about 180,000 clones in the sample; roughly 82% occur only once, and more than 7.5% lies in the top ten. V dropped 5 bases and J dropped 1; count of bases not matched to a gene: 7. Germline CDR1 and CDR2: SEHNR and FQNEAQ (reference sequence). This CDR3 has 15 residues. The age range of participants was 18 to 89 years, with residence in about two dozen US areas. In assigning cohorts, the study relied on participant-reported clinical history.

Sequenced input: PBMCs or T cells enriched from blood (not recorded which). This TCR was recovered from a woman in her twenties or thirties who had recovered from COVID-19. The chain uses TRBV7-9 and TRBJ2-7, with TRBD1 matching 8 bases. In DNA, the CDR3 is TGTGCCAGCAGCACAAGCCGGGACAGGTCCTACGAGCAGTACTTC. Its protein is CASSTSRDRSYEQYF.